This TCR beta chain was retrieved from a study of T cell repertoires in cytomegalovirus infection. Study-level information: CMV epitopes, recently identified HLA-C-restricted and well-studied HLA-B-restricted, were used. Carrying CMV and the relevant HLA type showed in public TCR beta signatures. Findings and caveats of the study: HLA-C-restricted TCR beta clonotypes specific for CMV led the ex vivo response.

TCRdb called the reads again in MiXCR, with one record for every CDR3 protein. The data hold roughly 310,000 distinct CDR3 sequences, with almost 30% observed a single time. The CDR3 has 15 amino acids. The V gene lost 3 bases and the J gene lost 4 bases, with 10 bases spanning the gap. This clonotype turned up a few times. The target antigen is unknown. The chain combines TRBV12-3 or TRBV12-4 with TRBJ1-6, with unresolved D. The TCR was taken from a human donor in good health (CMV status not recorded). Some clones in this sample may be carry-over from other donors' samples. The specimen comprised cultured PBMCs, sampled from culture after CMV antigen stimulation. The CDR3 protein is CASSFWRVYNSPLHF. DNA of the CDR3: TGTGCCAGCAGTTTTTGGCGAGTTTATAATTCACCCCTCCACTTT.